These 27 T cell receptor beta chains share one sample of origin, sequenced in a study of cytomegalovirus exposure and HLA in healthy donors. The study ran its PCR with 60 Vbeta and 13 Jbeta primers. TCRdb's table, derived via immunoSEQ multiplex PCR, lists solely in-frame clones and lacks some. This sample has about 160,000 clones, with roughly two thirds found just once. The sample taken for sequencing was PBMCs. All receptors derive from a woman aged 25 to 39 in good health and CMV-seronegative.

The chain uses TRBV5-4 and TRBJ1-1; D not certain. Per germline, CDR1 SGHNT and CDR2 YYREEE (reference sequence). This CDR3 is built from 12 residues. The V gene lost 3 bases and the J gene lost 6 bases, with 9 bases spanning the gap. The CDR3 DNA reads TGTGCCAGCAGCTACGACACTGCTGAAGCTTTCTTT. Encoded protein: CASSYDTAEAFF.

This clone was counted once. J is TRBJ1-5 and V is TRBV19; 8 nucleotides agree with TRBD1. From germline, CDR1 is LNHDA and CDR2 SQIVND (reference sequence). Losses at the gene ends were 5 bases for V and 6 bases for J; bases not matched to a gene: 6. The CDR3 has 14 residues. Written as DNA, the CDR3 is TGTGCCAGTAGTTGGCCAGGGGGCCGTCAGCCCCAGCATTTT. This encodes CASSWPGGRQPQHF.

The chain joins TRBV5-1 to TRBJ1-1; 7 bases are a match to TRBD1. The junction had 9 bases not matched to a gene; V was cut back by 1 base and J by 0 bases. The germline CDR1 and CDR2 sequences are SGHRS and YFSETQ. The CDR3 is made up of 17 amino acids. The CDR3 protein is CASSLLGRGTMNTEAFF. CDR3 sequence (DNA): TGCGCCAGCAGCTTGTTGGGCAGGGGGACCATGAACACTGAAGCTTTCTTT.

This chain links TRBV6-1 with TRBJ2-1, with a possible D match to TRBD2 (5 bases). Trimming removed 5 bases from V and 2 bases from J, with 13 bases in between. This CDR3 has 15 amino acids. Germline V CDR1 and CDR2: MNHNS, SASEGT. The DNA for the CDR3 is TGTGCCAGCAGTCCGTGGGCGGGTCCCTACAATGAGCAGTTCTTC. It yields the protein CASSPWAGPYNEQFF.

CDR3 loop: CASSQTGVSNQPQHF. CDR3 nucleotides: TGTGCCAGCAGCCAGACGGGGGTGAGCAATCAGCCCCAGCATTTT. The chain uses TRBV5-6 and TRBJ1-5; TRBD1 is a possible D gene (5 bases). The CDR3 contains 15 residues. In germline, CDR1 is SGHDT, CDR2 YYEEEE. Trimming left V 4 bases short and J 1 base short, with 12 bases between.

The rearrangement joins TRBV5-1 to TRBJ1-5; D is possibly TRBD1 (5 bases). There are 16 residues in the CDR3. With 4 bases removed from V and 2 bases from J, the gap between germline ends came to 16 bases. Germline-derived CDR1 and CDR2 are SGHRS and YFSETQ. The CDR3 loop is CASSRTPGGGNQPQHF. In DNA form, the CDR3 reads TGCGCCAGCAGCCGGACCCCCGGAGGGGGCAATCAGCCCCAGCATTTT. The whole variable domain, remainder taken from reference TRBV5-1 and TRBJ1-5, is KAGVTQTPRYLIKTRGQQVTLSCSPISGHRSVSWYQQTPGQGLQFLFEYFSETQRNKGNFPGRFSGRQFSNSRSEMNVSTLELGDSALYLCASSRTPGGGNQPQHFGDGTRLSIL.

The chain couples TRBV13 to TRBJ2-5; tentatively, D is TRBD2 (6 bases). The J call may be faulty, since TRBJ2-7 better matches the DNA end. Germline CDR1 and CDR2: PRHDT and FYEKMQ (reference sequence). The CDR3 is 16 residues long. For the CDR3, the DNA is TGTGCCAGCAGCTTAGTGCGGTTTAGCGGAACCTACGAGCAGTACTTC. Its translation is CASSLVRFSGTYEQYF.

The chain uses TRBV2 and TRBJ2-5; perhaps TRBD1 as D (6 bases). V lost 6 bases, J lost 0 bases, and 11 bases lay in between. CDR3 length: 14 amino acids. CDR1 and CDR2 from the germline V gene are SNHLY and FYNNEI. CDR3 nucleotides: TGTGCCAGCAGCCCCGGGACACACCAAGAGACCCAGTACTTC. As protein: CASSPGTHQETQYF.

CDR3 protein: CASSLNRQDGYTF. In DNA form, the CDR3 reads TGTGCCAGCAGCTTAAATCGGCAGGATGGCTACACCTTC. The chain links TRBV7-2 to TRBJ1-2, with D unclear. In germline, CDR1 is SGHTA, CDR2 FQGNSA. V was trimmed by 2 bases and J by 6 bases, leaving 10 bases between them. CDR3 length: 13 amino acids.

The chain uses TRBV5-1 and TRBJ2-7; 11 bases fit TRBD1. The V gene end was trimmed by 0 bases and the J gene end by 6 bases; junction bases not matched to a gene: 14. Germline V gene lookup returns CDR1 SGHRS and CDR2 YFSETQ. The CDR3 extends over 18 amino acids. CDR3 bases: TGCGCCAGCAGCTTGGTCCCACCGGGGGGACAGGGGGGTCGCGAGCAGTACTTC. It encodes CASSLVPPGGQGGREQYF.

This sequence joins TRBV19 and TRBJ2-3; TRBD2 matches 9 bases. Germline CDR1 and CDR2: LNHDA and SQIVND (reference sequence). V lost 4 bases and J lost 0; bases outside the gene matches: 5. The CDR3 sequence is 16 residues long. CDR3 sequence reads: CASSSTSGPSTDTQYF. CDR3 DNA sequence: TGTGCCAGTAGTAGTACTAGCGGGCCTAGCACAGATACGCAGTATTTT.

The genes are TRBV19 and TRBJ2-3; possible D gene TRBD1, 6 bases. This CDR3 has 13 amino acids. V was clipped by 5 bases and J by 7 bases, with 13 bases between them. Germline V CDR1 and CDR2: LNHDA, SQIVND (reference sequence). The CDR3 bases are TGTGCCAGTAGTCGACAGGTTCGGAATACGCAGTATTTT. Translating it yields CASSRQVRNTQYF.

This chain connects TRBV28 to TRBJ2-5; possible D gene TRBD2, 5 bases. V lost 5 bases and J lost 5, with 15 bases in between. Germline V gives CDR1 MDHEN, CDR2 SYDVKM. There are 14 residues in the CDR3. CDR3 DNA: TGTGCCAGCAGTCCACCGATCCCGGGGGAGACCCAGTACTTC. This sequence encodes CASSPPIPGETQYF.

This chain links TRBV5-4 with TRBJ2-3, with TRBD1 as a possible D gene (6 bases). This CDR3 has 14 amino acids. The V end lost 4 bases, the J end lost 0 bases, and 9 bases lay between the germline ends. Germline-derived CDR1 and CDR2 are SGHNT and YYREEE (reference sequence). CDR3 sequence: CASSTGHSTDTQYF. DNA for the CDR3: TGTGCCAGCAGCACGGGACATAGCACAGATACGCAGTATTTT.

The rearrangement uses TRBV2 and TRBJ2-5; TRBD2 matches at 9 bases. Judging by the DNA end, TRBJ2-7 fits better; the J call may be wrong. The CDR3 spans 15 residues. Per germline, CDR1 SNHLY and CDR2 FYNNEI. The CDR3, as DNA: TGTGCCAGCGGGGGGCCAGCGGGAGGATCCTACGAGCAGTACTTC. It encodes CASGGPAGGSYEQYF.

The CDR3 region is CASSHLAGGPNEQFF. The CDR3, as DNA: TGTGCCAGCAGCCACTTAGCGGGAGGGCCAAATGAGCAGTTCTTC. V and J are TRBV4-2 and TRBJ2-1; 11 bases are shared with TRBD2. The CDR3 totals 15 residues. The ends lost 3 bases at V and 7 bases at J; junction bases unmatched: 5. CDR1 and CDR2 (germline): LGHNA, YNFKEQ.

The chain couples TRBV12-5 to TRBJ2-7; the match to TRBD1 covers 9 bases. J gave up 0 bases and V 5 bases, and 5 bases lay outside the gene matches. This CDR3 has 15 residues. The germline CDR1 and CDR2 sequences are LGHNT and FRNRAP. In nucleotides, the CDR3 is TGTGCTAGTGGTATACGGGACAGGGACTCCTACGAGCAGTACTTC. Protein sequence: CASGIRDRDSYEQYF.

V usage is TRBV13 and J usage is TRBJ1-2; no clear D gene. CDR1 is PRHDT, CDR2 FYEKMQ, per germline (reference sequence). The CDR3 has 14 residues. The V end lost 1 base, the J end lost 8 bases, and 14 bases lay between the germline ends. As DNA, the CDR3 is TGTGCCAGCAGCTTAGAGGGAGGGTCTCGGGGCTACACCTTC. As protein: CASSLEGGSRGYTF.

V usage is TRBV7-2 and J usage is TRBJ1-6; D ambiguous. Germline CDR1 is SGHTA and CDR2 is FQGNSA. Trimming stripped 5 bases from V and 7 bases from J, with 12 bases between. The CDR3 spans 14 residues. The CDR3 DNA is TGTGCCAGCAGCCCCGCAGGAGGCAATTCACCCCTCCACTTT. Amino acid sequence: CASSPAGGNSPLHF.

This chain connects TRBV18 to TRBJ2-3, with TRBD1 identical over 8 bases. J gave up 0 bases and V 3 bases, and 5 bases lay outside the gene matches. Germline CDR1 is KGHSH and CDR2 is LQKENI. This CDR3 region has 16 residues. The CDR3 region is CASSPSGTGSTDTQYF. CDR3 bases: TGTGCCAGCTCACCCTCCGGGACAGGAAGCACAGATACGCAGTATTTT.

This chain uses TRBV6-5 with TRBJ1-6; a weak D match, TRBD1 (6 bases). Trimming pared 5 bases from V and 7 bases from J, leaving 15 bases between. The germline CDR1 and CDR2 sequences are MNHEY and SVGAGI. The CDR3 runs to 15 residues. CDR3 amino acids: CASSRAGAANSPLHF. In DNA form, the CDR3 reads TGTGCCAGCAGTCGTGCAGGGGCCGCAAATTCACCCCTCCACTTT.

The rearrangement joins TRBV5-5 to TRBJ2-3; possibly TRBD2 for D (6 bases). The germline V and J ends were trimmed by 0 bases and 6 bases, with 14 bases remaining between them. The CDR3 has 15 residues. Germline V gene lookup returns CDR1 SGHKS and CDR2 YYEKEE (reference sequence). In nucleotides, the CDR3 is TGTGCCAGCAGCTTGGCGGGACTCCTTCAGGATACGCAGTATTTT. It is translated as CASSLAGLLQDTQYF.

The rearrangement links TRBV15 to TRBJ1-6; 9 bases are a match to TRBD1. The V gene's germline CDR1 is LNHNV and CDR2 YYDKDF (reference sequence). The CDR3 consists of 17 residues. The V segment lost 0 bases and the J segment 8 bases; nucleotides outside the gene matches: 8. In nucleotides, the CDR3 is TGTGCCACCAGCAGAGACCACACCGGGACAGGGTATTCACCCCTCCACTTT. Its translation is CATSRDHTGTGYSPLHF.

This clone was counted a few times. This chain links TRBV4-1 with TRBJ1-5, with a weak D call TRBD1 (6 bases). V was pared by 1 base and J by 3 bases, with 10 bases between. The CDR3 extends over 15 amino acids. CDR1 is MGHRA, CDR2 YSYEKL, per germline. Here the CDR3 reads CASSQAQGNNQPQHF. CDR3 sequence (DNA): TGCGCCAGCAGCCAAGCACAGGGTAACAATCAGCCCCAGCATTTT.

Only a few counts were recorded for this clone. This chain links TRBV7-2 with TRBJ1-6; 8 bases agree with TRBD1. The V gene's germline CDR1 is SGHTA and CDR2 FQGNSA. CDR3 length: 15 amino acids. Trimming at V came to 2 bases and at J to 10 bases, leaving 7 bases not matched to a gene. In DNA, the CDR3 is TGTGCCAGCAGCTTATCAGGGACAGGAGAGTCACCCCTCCACTTT. Protein: CASSLSGTGESPLHF.

This chain connects TRBV2 to TRBJ1-5; D may be TRBD1 (6 bases). The CDR3 is made up of 14 amino acids. The germline V and J ends were trimmed by 10 bases and 6 bases, with 19 bases remaining between them. Germline assignment: CDR1 SNHLY and CDR2 FYNNEI. CDR3 region: CATRSGDWSQPQHF. For the CDR3, the DNA is TGTGCCACCAGATCAGGGGATTGGAGTCAGCCCCAGCATTTT.

The chain is built from TRBV5-1 and TRBJ2-1; TRBD2 might be the D (6 bases). The CDR3 length is 15 residues. Trimming pared 6 bases from V and 0 bases from J, leaving 13 bases between. CDR1 is SGHRS and CDR2 is YFSETQ in the germline V gene. CDR3 in amino acids: CASTPGRGSYNEQFF. The CDR3 DNA reads TGCGCCAGCACCCCTGGGCGGGGCTCCTACAATGAGCAGTTCTTC.